This T cell receptor beta chain is from a study of technical replicates of blood from several donors. V was clipped by 5 bases and J by 3 bases, with 11 bases between them. From germline, CDR1 is PRHDT and CDR2 FYEKMQ (reference sequence). The CDR3 is made up of 14 amino acids. The method was immunoSEQ multiplex PCR; TCRdb's version includes in-frame clones alone and lacks a portion of them. There are just over 75,000 clones in the sample; approximately 93% occur only once, and 0.41% lies in the top ten. The receptor's source is a human donor in good health. This chain uses TRBV13 with TRBJ2-4; maybe TRBD2 (5 bases). The sequenced material came from T cells isolated from PBMCs. The DNA for the CDR3 is TGTGCCAGCAGCCCCGGGGAGAGCAAAAACATTCAGTACTTC. This translates into CASSPGESKNIQYF.